Each of the 9 T cell receptor beta chains below was sequenced from the same sample in a study of T cell responses to AZD1222 COVID-19 vaccine. Data came from immunoSEQ multiplex PCR; TCRdb stores just in-frame clones and leaves some out. The data show 82,000 or so clones, more than 90% seen once. Sequenced here: peripheral blood, sampled on day 0 of AZD1222 vaccination. All receptors derive from an adult in good health.

The J gene is TRBJ1-1, the V gene TRBV5-1; maybe TRBD1 (5 bases). Trimming took 2 bases from V and 7 from J, leaving 15 bases between them. The CDR3 length is 14 residues. Germline-derived CDR1 and CDR2 are SGHRS and YFSETQ. This CDR3 reads CASSFLWGTGEAFF. The DNA for the CDR3 is TGCGCCAGCAGCTTTCTATGGGGCACAGGTGAAGCTTTCTTT.

The chain has TRBV4-3 and TRBJ1-3, with a possible D match to TRBD1 (5 bases). CDR1 is LGHNA, CDR2 YSLEER, per germline. The V end lost 1 base, the J end lost 0 bases, and 13 bases lay between the germline ends. This CDR3 comprises 17 residues. CDR3 DNA: TGCGCCAGCAGCCAAGTCGCGGGGACCCTCTCTGGAAACACCATATATTTT. Residues: CASSQVAGTLSGNTIYF.

The genes are TRBV28 and TRBJ1-2, with D perhaps TRBD1 (6 bases). Between the trimmed V and J ends, which lost 5 bases and 4 bases, there was a span of 14 bases. CDR3 length: 14 residues. Germline V gives CDR1 MDHEN, CDR2 SYDVKM. DNA of the CDR3: TGTGCCAGCAGTCCCCCGGGGGCTGGCTATGGCTACACCTTC. Protein product: CASSPPGAGYGYTF.

CDR3 amino acids: CASSYSSGQPQHF. The CDR3 bases are TGTGCCAGCAGTTACTCCTCAGGTCAGCCCCAGCATTTT. The chain has TRBV6-5 and TRBJ1-5; no clear D. Germline V CDR1 and CDR2: MNHEY, SVGAGI. CDR3 length equals 13 residues. Trimming shortened V by 0 bases and J by 6 bases, and 6 bases separated the two germline ends.

The chain has TRBV7-2 and TRBJ1-1; 9 bases fit TRBD1. The length of the CDR3 is 14 residues. The V gene end was trimmed by 4 bases and the J gene end by 5 bases; junction bases not matched to a gene: 5. Looked up from germline, CDR1 is SGHTA and CDR2 is FQGNSA. The CDR3 coding sequence is TGTGCCAGCAGCTCCGGACAGGGGTGGACTGAAGCTTTCTTT. Its translation is CASSSGQGWTEAFF.

As for this clone: The sample contains more than one DNA sequence encoding this CDR3. The J gene is TRBJ1-5, the V gene TRBV18; 7 bases are a match to TRBD1. V trimming: 3 bases; J trimming: 2 bases; junction bases outside the gene matches: 1. The CDR3 length is 14 residues. From germline, CDR1 is KGHSH and CDR2 LQKENI. The CDR3 nucleotides are TGTGCCAGCTCACCCGACAGGGGCAATCAGCCCCAGCATTTT. It yields the protein CASSPDRGNQPQHF.

V usage is TRBV5-1 and J usage is TRBJ2-3; no clear D gene. Germline V gives CDR1 SGHRS, CDR2 YFSETQ. Trimming removed 0 bases at V and 1 base at J, with 3 bases between. The CDR3 length is 13 residues. CDR3 sequence reads: CASSLAGTDTQYF. The CDR3 DNA is TGCGCCAGCAGCTTGGCGGGCACAGATACGCAGTATTTT.

The chain is built from TRBV6-2 or TRBV6-3 and TRBJ2-7; tentatively, D is TRBD1 or TRBD2 (6 bases each). Trimming removed 5 bases at V and 0 bases at J, with 26 bases between. Looked up from germline, CDR1 is MNHEY and CDR2 is SVGEGT. This CDR3 spans 19 amino acids. CDR3 nucleotides: TGTGCCAGCAGTCTCCGCCCGGCGGGGTGGGGACAAGGCTCCTACGAGCAGTACTTC. It encodes CASSLRPAGWGQGSYEQYF.

The sample holds one count of this clone. The rearrangement links TRBV18 to TRBJ2-3; possible D gene TRBD2, 6 bases. In germline, CDR1 is KGHSH, CDR2 LQKENI. Trimming removed 3 bases at V and 0 bases at J, with 13 bases between. The CDR3 sequence is 16 residues long. The CDR3: CASSPVPGVSTDTQYF. CDR3 DNA sequence: TGTGCCAGCTCACCGGTTCCGGGGGTGAGCACAGATACGCAGTATTTT.